A single sample is the source of the 22 T cell receptor beta chains below, sequenced in a study of tumor-infiltrating lymphocytes in primary liver carcinoma. Total RNA and DNA came together from approximately 20-30 mg of bulk tissue without cell sorting. The template, roughly 550 ng total RNA, yielded TCR beta cDNA made with a constant-region primer. Three nested multiplex PCR rounds of slightly modified ARM-PCR generated TCR beta libraries. The first two PCR rounds used TRBV1-TRBV30 forward primers with a C-beta reverse primer, 10 to 11 cycles each. TCRdb re-called the multiplex PCR reads with MiXCR, one entry per CDR3 protein. The sample has 100,000 to 150,000 distinct CDR3 sequences, 64% seen once. Sequencing was done on a sample of liver tumor tissue from sampling region 3. As to subset: tumor region T3, left-lateral pole. The receptors stem from a woman aged 55-75 years with primary liver carcinoma and hepatitis B virus infection.

With regard to this clonotype: Given a much more abundant clone one base away, this may be a read error. The chain couples TRBV5-6 to TRBJ1-2; 10 nucleotides agree with TRBD1. This CDR3 has 15 residues. Germline V gene lookup returns CDR1 SGHDT and CDR2 YYEEEE. CDR3 nucleotides: TGTGCCAGCAGCCAACCGGGACAGGGGTCCTATGACTACACCTTC. It encodes CASSQPGQGSYDYTF.

This clonotype has a count of ten or more. This chain joins TRBV5-4 and TRBJ2-6; 8 bases agree with TRBD1. Germline values: CDR1 SGHNT, CDR2 YYREEE (reference sequence). V shed 4 bases, J shed 1 base, and the junction held 13 bases outside the gene matches. This CDR3 contains 19 residues. The CDR3, as DNA: TGTGCCAGCAGCCGACTCCTTGGACAGGGAGTGTCTGGGGCCAACGTCCTGACTTTC. It yields the protein CASSRLLGQGVSGANVLTF. Based on the CDR3 plus reference TRBV5-4 and TRBJ2-6, the full variable domain is ETGVTQSPTHLIKTRGQQVTLRCSSQSGHNTVSWYQQALGQGPQFIFQYYREEENGRGNFPPRFSGLQFPNYSSELNVNALELDDSALYLCASSRLLGQGVSGANVLTFGAGSRLTVL.

As for this clonotype: The junction shows a germline mismatch at one end, possibly a read error. DNA of the CDR3: TGTGCCATCAGTCCCCGGACAGGGACTGAAGCTTTCTTC. Translation: CAISPRTGTEAFF. V usage is TRBV12-3 or TRBV12-4 and J usage is TRBJ1-1; 8 bases are shared with TRBD1. The CDR3 totals 13 residues.

This clonotype was seen more than once but under ten times. The CDR3 nucleotides are TGTGCCAGCAGCCCTGGTGGTCCGAATGAGCAGTTCTTC. It translates to CASSPGGPNEQFF. The chain has TRBV11-1 and TRBJ2-1; D remains unclear. V lost 5 bases and J 7 bases, leaving 12 bases between the germline ends. Per the germline V gene, CDR1 is SGHAT and CDR2 is FQDESV (reference sequence). The CDR3 is 13 amino acids.

This clonotype has just a few counts. A much larger clone lies one base from this, so it may be a read error. The gene calls are TRBV29-1 and TRBJ2-1; D is undetermined. The CDR3 spans 13 residues. CDR1 is SQVTM and CDR2 is ANQGSEA in the germline V gene. DNA of the CDR3: TGCAACGTTGAACTCCAAGCCTACAATGAGCAGTTCTTC. The encoded protein is CNVELQAYNEQFF.

A remark on this clonotype: In this CDR3 the conserved last residue, phenylalanine or tryptophan, is missing, so a read error is likely. As DNA, the CDR3 is TGTGCCAGCAGTGGACAGGGGACAAAGACCCAGTACTTG. Its protein product is CASSGQGTKTQYL. This rearrangement joins TRBV2 to TRBJ2-5; 8 bases align to TRBD1. Trimming took 4 bases from V and 6 from J; bases not matched to a gene: 4. The CDR3 covers 13 residues. Germline CDR1 and CDR2: SNHLY and FYNNEI.

The chain links TRBV28 to TRBJ2-1; D is ambiguous. Germline V gives CDR1 MDHEN, CDR2 SYDVKM. The length of the CDR3 is 14 residues. Deletions cut 10 bases from V and 7 bases from J, with 20 bases between. DNA for the CDR3: TGTGCCACCTTACCCTCATACCCTAGTAATGAGCAGTTCTTC. It specifies CATLPSYPSNEQFF.

Comment on this clonotype: This could be a read error, since a much larger clone is one nucleotide away. The rearrangement uses TRBV12-3 or TRBV12-4 and TRBJ2-1; 7 positions match TRBD2. This CDR3 has 16 amino acids. The CDR3 is CAGSLVSGPSYNERFF. The CDR3 DNA follows: TGTGCCGGCAGTTTAGTTAGCGGGCCCTCCTACAATGAGCGGTTCTTC.

Details on this clonotype: At one boundary the junction diverges from the germline segment, which might be a read error. The chain has TRBV6-6 and TRBJ2-1; D gene unclear. Germline lookup yields CDR1 MNHNY and CDR2 SVGAGI (reference sequence). This CDR3 spans 11 amino acids. The CDR3 region is CVSSTPREQFF. The CDR3 nucleotides read TGTGTCAGCAGTACGCCGCGTGAGCAGTTCTTC.

This clonotype has ten or more counts. The V call is TRBV5-1, the J call TRBJ2-2; no clear D gene. This CDR3 region has 14 residues. Trimming took 4 bases from V and 1 from J, leaving 8 bases between them. Germline CDR1 reads SGHRS; CDR2 reads YFSETQ. For the CDR3, the DNA is TGCGCCAGCAGCGTACACATGAACACCGGGGAGCTGTTTTTT. Protein product: CASSVHMNTGELFF.

The rearrangement joins TRBV28 to TRBJ2-7; D possibly uses TRBD1 or TRBD2 (6 bases each). CDR1 MDHEN and CDR2 SYDVKM come from the germline V gene. The V gene lost 2 bases and the J gene lost 5 bases, with 19 bases spanning the gap. There are 16 residues in the CDR3. The CDR3 here is CASSLTGAPLYDEQYF. DNA for the CDR3: TGTGCCAGCAGTTTAACGGGGGCTCCTCTATACGACGAGCAGTACTTC. Full variable domain (rest looked up from reference TRBV28 and TRBJ2-7): DVKVTQSSRYLVKRTGEKVFLECVQDMDHENMFWYRQDPGLGLRLIYFSYDVKMKEKGDIPEGYSVSREKKERFSLILESASTNQTSMYLCASSLTGAPLYDEQYFGPGTRLTVT.

This clonotype was detected only a few times. This chain links TRBV28 with TRBJ2-7, with D tentatively TRBD1 or TRBD2 (6 bases each). The CDR3 length is 15 residues. Trimming took 6 bases from V and 2 from J, leaving 17 bases between them. Germline CDR1 reads MDHEN; CDR2 reads SYDVKM. CDR3 DNA sequence: TGTGCCAGCAGGGGGGGCCTACAGGTCCCCTACGAGCAGTACTTC. Amino acid sequence: CASRGGLQVPYEQYF.

A word on this clonotype: An end of the junction differs from the germline gene, which may be a read error. The rearrangement joins TRBV11-3 to TRBJ2-5; D might be TRBD2 (5 bases). CDR3 length equals 15 residues. Germline V gene sequence: CDR1 SGHNT, CDR2 YENEEA. CDR3 in DNA: TGTGCCAGCAGCTTGAGGACTTACGAGGAAGAGACCGAGTACTTC. Amino acids: CASSLRTYEEETEYF.

Of note for this clonotype: This CDR3 is missing its conserved last phenylalanine or tryptophan, likely due to a read error. The DNA is left out, because the CDR3 cannot be placed on it with certainty; the CDR3 is given as TCRdb lists it. This chain links TRBV12-3 or TRBV12-4 with TRBJ2-7. A total of 14 residues make up the CDR3, ends included. The CDR3 here is CASTSDAGSYERYI.

This clonotype was seen many times. Written as DNA, the CDR3 is TGTGCCAGCAGCTTAGGGCTACGGGGTGCGGGAGGGAATGAGCAGTTCTTC. This gives the protein CASSLGLRGAGGNEQFF. The chain recombines TRBV13 with TRBJ2-1, with 9 positions matching TRBD2. Trimming removed 0 bases from V and 7 bases from J; junction bases left unmatched: 10. Germline V gene sequence: CDR1 PRHDT, CDR2 FYEKMQ (reference sequence). The CDR3 is made up of 17 amino acids.

This clonotype came up many times. CDR3 in DNA: TGTGCCAGCAGTGAGTCTTGGGGATACTCACCCCTCCACTTT. It encodes CASSESWGYSPLHF. This chain links TRBV6-1 with TRBJ1-6; D uncertain. CDR1 is MNHNS, CDR2 SASEGT, per germline. This CDR3 region has 14 residues. The V end was cut by 3 bases, the J end by 10 bases, with 13 bases between.

This clonotype was detected ten times or more. One end of the junction is discordant with germline, which a read error may explain. CDR3 sequence (DNA): TGTGTCAGCAGCCTCTCCGGGGAGCTGTTTTTT. Its protein product is CVSSLSGELFF. This chain joins TRBV7-9 and TRBJ2-2, with D hard to call. Germline lookup yields CDR1 SEHNR and CDR2 FQNEAQ (reference sequence). This CDR3 comprises 11 residues.

This clonotype was seen repeatedly, ten times or more. The V and J genes are TRBV12-3 or TRBV12-4 and TRBJ2-1; the D is unclear. Trimming cost V 1 base and J 4 bases, with 5 bases left between them. The CDR3 contains 13 residues. The DNA for the CDR3 is TGTGCCAGCAGTTTAGTACAGTACAATGAGCAGTTCTTC. Translated: CASSLVQYNEQFF.

This rearrangement joins TRBV11-2 to TRBJ2-3; D possibly corresponds to TRBD2 (7 bases). Germline V gene lookup returns CDR1 SGHAT and CDR2 FQNNGV. V was clipped by 5 bases and J by 1 base, with 25 bases between them. The CDR3 runs 19 residues. The CDR3 bases are TGTGCCAGCAGCCCCGAGAGGGGGGGATATAGCGGTTGCACAGATACGCAGTATTTT. Amino acid sequence: CASSPERGGYSGCTDTQYF.

This clonotype was seen once. Relative to the germline gene, one junction end is altered; a read error may explain this. The rearrangement uses TRBV12-3 or TRBV12-4 and TRBJ2-2; D gene uncertain. This CDR3 region has 14 residues. CDR3 sequence reads: CTSSLGQPTRELFF. The CDR3, as DNA: TGTACCAGCAGTTTAGGGCAGCCGACCAGGGAGCTGTTTTTT.

Comments on this clonotype: This may be a read error: a much more frequent sequence differs by one nucleotide. The chain couples TRBV5-1 to TRBJ2-4; unclear D gene. The V gene's germline CDR1 is SGHRS and CDR2 YFSETQ. This CDR3 region has 16 residues. CDR3: CASRLEVTKAKNIQYF. The CDR3 region has the DNA TGCGCCAGCAGATTGGAAGTCACAAAAGCCAAAAACATTCAGTACTTC. The variable domain in full, completed from reference TRBV5-1 and TRBJ2-4, reads KAGVTQTPRYLIKTRGQQVTLSCSPISGHRSVSWYQQTPGQGLQFLFEYFSETQRNKGNFPGRFSGRQFSNSRSEMNVSTLELGDSALYLCASRLEVTKAKNIQYFGAGTRLSVL.

Regarding this clonotype: At one end, the junction sequence differs from germline, possibly due to a read error. The chain couples TRBV29-1 to TRBJ1-1; D is undetermined. This CDR3 region has 13 residues. Per the germline V gene, CDR1 is SQVTM and CDR2 is ANQGSEA. The CDR3 region has the DNA TGCAGCGGCGAACATCTGGTGGGCACTGAAACTTTCTTT. Amino acids: CSGEHLVGTETFF. The full variable domain, with the rest looked up from reference TRBV29-1 and TRBJ1-1, is SAVISQKPSRDICQRGTSLTIQCQVDSQVTMMFWYRQQPGQSLTLIATANQGSEATYESGFVIDKFPISRPNLTFSTLTVSNMSPEDSSIYLCSGEHLVGTETFFGQGTRLTVV.